This TCR beta chain was documented in a study of Ad26.COV2.S vaccination and SARS-CoV-2 variants. Study context: As a participant in COV1001, the donor was in the Ad26.COV2.S trial arm. Administration of Ad26.COV2.S was intramuscular, either once or twice 56 days apart.

Treatment meaning: roughly 18 received Ad26.COV2.S at low or high dose, single or two shots; about 5 received placebo; per-sample allocation not given. The samples date from day 63 after the first vaccine or placebo injection. An adult of 18-55 years in Boston served as donor. Worth noting for this clone: The sample has other DNA sequences that encode this CDR3 too.

The CDR3 length is 13 residues. V was trimmed by 3 bases and J by 2 bases, leaving 7 bases between them. From germline, CDR1 is MGHRA and CDR2 YSYEKL. TCRdb's table, derived via immunoSEQ multiplex PCR, lists solely in-frame clones and lacks some. The sample yields about 500,000 clones, about nine tenths seen once. The V and J genes are TRBV4-1 and TRBJ1-2; D call uncertain. The source is a person between 18 and 65 years old who received the Ad26.COV2.S COVID-19 vaccine or a placebo. Sequences were derived from peripheral blood, sampled in a trial of Ad26.COV2.S vaccine versus placebo. In DNA, the CDR3 is TGCGCCAGCAGCCAGGACGGAAACTATGGCTACACCTTC. It codes for CASSQDGNYGYTF.